This paragraph covers one TCR beta chain sequence. The antigen remains unidentified. The data were taken from a study of blood T cells in healthy people across ages. Study-wide results and limits: A roughly linear age-dependent decrease characterized TCR beta diversity per million T cells.

The CDR3 runs 12 residues. Germline CDR1 and CDR2: MNHEY and SVGAGI. A second 7 to 11 cycle PCR used barcoded and J-beta primers. Each CDR3 protein is one row after TCRdb ran MiXCR on the 5' RACE reads. The profile covers 450,000 to 600,000 distinct CDR3 sequences, with around 27% appearing a single time and approximately 3.6% taken by the ten largest. Caucasian individuals from Russia who were healthy and aged 6 to 90 acted as donors. These records were also assigned to another study, of T cells of mothers and their children.

The sequenced sample was blood. The V and J genes are TRBV6-5 and TRBJ2-5, with D uncertain. The DNA end is more similar to TRBJ2-7, so the J call may be wrong. The sequence came from a boy younger than 10 in good health. The CDR3 DNA reads as TGTGCCAGCAGTCCTAACGTCTACGAGCAGTACTTC. Its translation: CASSPNVYEQYF.